This T cell receptor (beta chain) was recovered during a study of T-cell reconstitution after alpha-beta-depleted transplantation in children. General study points: At one year after transplant, newly produced T cells mostly accounted for T-cell counts and diversity. The origin of alpha-beta T cells about two months after transplant was reportedly several hundred expanded graft clones.

Preparation of the TCRbeta library involved a method that used unique molecular identifiers. Via MiXCR, TCRdb re-called the PCR reads, giving one row per CDR3 protein. The sample holds hundreds of thousands of distinct CDR3 sequences, 15% to 20% seen once. Of note for this clonotype: Antigen specificity is unknown.

Deletions cut 0 bases from V and 2 bases from J, with 17 bases between. The germline V gene encodes CDR1 SGHVS and CDR2 FNYEAQ. The CDR3 runs to 18 residues. The receptor comes from a male patient under 18 who had a stem cell transplant for acute lymphoblastic leukemia, so the T cells may come from the graft donor. This chain links TRBV7-6 with TRBJ2-4; D remains unclear. The sequenced sample was PBMCs, mostly from graft donor cells, obtained 360 days after TCRalphabeta/CD19-depleted stem cell transplant. CDR3 nucleotides: TGTGCCAGCAGCTTAGCAGGTGGATTCTTCGAGACCAAAAACATTCAGTACTTC. Translated: CASSLAGGFFETKNIQYF. Combining the CDR3 with reference TRBV7-6 and TRBJ2-4 gives the whole variable domain GAGVSQSPRYKVTKRGQDVALRCDPISGHVSLYWYRQALGQGPEFLTYFNYEAQQDKSGLPNDRFSAERPEGSISTLTIQRTEQRDSAMYRCASSLAGGFFETKNIQYFGAGTRLSVL.